The entry below describes one T cell receptor beta chain. Original analysis: Estimation of nucleated cell counts was performed using reference gene primer amplification. Using immunoSEQ multiplex PCR, the repertoire was profiled, and TCRdb retains in-frame clones only, with some absent. V and J calls and clone size are copied from that table; D and trimming were computed from the DNA. The table lists about 230,000 clones, about 85% of them singletons, with about 12% in the top ten. This record comes from a study of blood T cell repertoires in COVID-19. Study as a whole: PBMCs, B-cell-depleted T cells, or T cells provided the cDNA or gDNA that made up the material.

Sample: peripheral blood. The TCR comes from a woman under 30 who had recovered from COVID-19.

CDR3 sequence (DNA): TGCAGCGTTGAAGACCAACAGGGGAGCTATGGCTACACCTTC. Its protein product is CSVEDQQGSYGYTF. The rearrangement joins TRBV29-1 to TRBJ1-2; TRBD1 matches at 7 bases. V shed 0 bases and J 4 bases; nucleotides not matched to a gene: 5. Germline CDR1 and CDR2: SQVTM and ANQGSEA. This CDR3 comprises 14 residues.